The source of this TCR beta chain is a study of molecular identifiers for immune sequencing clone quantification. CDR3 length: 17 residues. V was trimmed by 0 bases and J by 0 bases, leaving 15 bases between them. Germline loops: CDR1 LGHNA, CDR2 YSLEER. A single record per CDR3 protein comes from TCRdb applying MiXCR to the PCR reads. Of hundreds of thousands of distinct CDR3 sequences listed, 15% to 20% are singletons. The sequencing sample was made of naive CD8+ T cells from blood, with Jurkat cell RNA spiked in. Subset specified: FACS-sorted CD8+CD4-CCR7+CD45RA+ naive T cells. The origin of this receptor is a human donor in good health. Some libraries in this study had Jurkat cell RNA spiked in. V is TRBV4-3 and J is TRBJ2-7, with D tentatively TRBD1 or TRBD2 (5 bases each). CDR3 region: CASSQDNKGPNSYEQYF. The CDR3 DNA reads TGCGCCAGCAGCCAAGACAACAAGGGACCGAACTCCTACGAGCAGTACTTC.